The 30 T cell receptor beta chains presented below share a single source sample, sequenced in a study of T-cell memory formation after mild COVID-19. TCRdb fed the 5' RACE reads into MiXCR, producing one record per CDR3 protein. The data hold about half a million distinct CDR3 sequences, with 15% to 20% observed a single time. Source material: PBMCs or a T cell subset sorted from them (not recorded which). The receptors shown here come from an adult woman who had mild COVID-19 (a few samples of this study predate the infection). Cell type and time point are not known.

This chain uses TRBV20-1 with TRBJ2-2; D ambiguous. Looked up from germline, CDR1 is DFQATT and CDR2 is SNEGSKA (reference sequence). Trimming pared 0 bases from V and 5 bases from J, leaving 16 bases between. The CDR3 runs 16 residues. CDR3 residues: CSARDKETLYTGELFF. For the CDR3, the DNA is TGCAGTGCTAGAGATAAAGAGACTTTATATACCGGGGAGCTGTTTTTT.

This clonotype was counted ten times or more. The rearrangement joins TRBV7-2 to TRBJ2-1; 8 nucleotides agree with TRBD2. This CDR3 has 17 residues. The trim removed 7 bases at V and 8 bases at J, leaving 19 bases unmatched. CDR1 and CDR2 from the germline V gene are SGHTA and FQGNSA. In nucleotides, the CDR3 is TGTGCCAGCACCCCCTCGGTTCGCGGGGGGCCCGCCCATGAGCAGTTCTTC. This sequence encodes CASTPSVRGGPAHEQFF.

This clonotype was recorded a few times. The chain is built from TRBV20-1 and TRBJ2-3, with 8 bases that match TRBD2. V was pared by 3 bases and J by 1 base, with 12 bases of the junction left unmatched. The CDR3 has 17 residues. Germline V gives CDR1 DFQATT, CDR2 SNEGSKA (reference sequence). CDR3: CSASGAGVLGGTDTQYF. As DNA, the CDR3 is TGCAGTGCTAGCGGAGCGGGAGTGCTGGGAGGCACAGATACGCAGTATTTT.

V is TRBV24-1 and J is TRBJ2-2; 11 bases are a match to TRBD1. In germline, CDR1 is KGHDR, CDR2 SFDVKD. This CDR3 is 18 amino acids long. Germline trimming cut 3 bases from V and 7 bases from J; bases unmatched to any gene: 12. CDR3 coding DNA: TGTGCCACCAGTGATCCTCGCCCCGGGACAGGGGGAATCGGGGAGCTGTTTTTT. It encodes CATSDPRPGTGGIGELFF.

V and J are TRBV7-2 and TRBJ2-1; D may be TRBD2 (5 bases). This CDR3 has 16 residues. Trimming removed 3 bases at V and 2 bases at J, with 14 bases between. In germline, CDR1 is SGHTA, CDR2 FQGNSA. This chain's CDR3 is CASSLSAALAYNEQFF. The CDR3 nucleotides read TGTGCCAGCAGCTTGTCAGCGGCGTTAGCCTACAATGAGCAGTTCTTC.

This clonotype was recorded many times. The V call is TRBV7-2, the J call TRBJ2-3; D is uncertain. CDR3 length: 14 amino acids. Germline CDR1 is SGHTA and CDR2 is FQGNSA. V lost 5 bases, J lost 0 bases, and 9 bases lay in between. The CDR3 DNA is TGTGCCAGCAGCCCCCTAGGCAGCACAGATACGCAGTATTTT. Translating gives CASSPLGSTDTQYF.

This clonotype was counted between two and nine times. The genes are TRBV12-3 or TRBV12-4 and TRBJ2-7; 9 nucleotides agree with TRBD1. J was trimmed by 2 bases and V by 5 bases; bases with no gene match: 10. The CDR3 loop spans 16 amino acids. The CDR3 loop reads CASSRSGTGHPYEQYF. In DNA form, the CDR3 reads TGTGCCAGCAGTCGCTCCGGGACAGGGCACCCCTACGAGCAGTACTTC.

The chain couples TRBV20-1 to TRBJ1-1; 9 bases agree with TRBD1. CDR3 length: 13 residues. Germline assignment: CDR1 DFQATT and CDR2 SNEGSKA (reference sequence). V dropped 5 bases and J dropped 10; count of bases not matched to a gene: 11. This CDR3 is CSAGETGGKVAFF. The CDR3 DNA reads as TGCAGTGCTGGTGAAACAGGGGGCAAGGTAGCTTTCTTT.

J is TRBJ2-3 and V is TRBV13; D is ambiguous. CDR1 is PRHDT, CDR2 FYEKMQ, per germline (reference sequence). Trimming took off 2 bases at V and 2 bases at J, with 5 bases between the two ends. The CDR3 has 13 residues. The CDR3 sequence: CASSLTDTDTQYF. CDR3 DNA: TGTGCCAGCAGCTTAACAGACACAGATACGCAGTATTTT.

There are a few counts of this clonotype. This chain uses TRBV15 with TRBJ2-1, with TRBD2 matching over 10 bases. The CDR3 sequence is 15 residues long. With 4 bases clipped from V and 9 bases from J, the junction kept 9 bases outside the gene matches. Germline CDR1 LNHNV, CDR2 YYDKDF (reference sequence). The CDR3 loop reads CATSTRLAGAGEQFF. In DNA form, the CDR3 reads TGTGCCACCAGCACCAGACTAGCGGGCGCCGGTGAGCAGTTCTTC.

The chain couples TRBV21-1 to TRBJ2-4. TRBV21-1 counts as a pseudogene. This CDR3 contains 15 residues. CDR3 DNA: TGTGCCAGCAGCGGCCGGTGTTTAACCAAAAACATTCAGTACTTC. Amino acid sequence: CASSGRCLTKNIQYF.

This clonotype was seen more than once but under ten times. The chain couples TRBV12-3 or TRBV12-4 to TRBJ2-3; 12 bases map to TRBD2. The V segment lost 6 bases and the J segment 4 bases; nucleotides outside the gene matches: 5. The CDR3 length is 15 residues. CDR3 sequence (DNA): TGTGCCAGCAGGGCTAGCGGGAGGGGTCCAGATACGCAGTATTTT. Translation gives CASRASGRGPDTQYF.

This clonotype was counted many times. V is TRBV7-3 and J is TRBJ2-3, with D possibly called TRBD1 or TRBD2 (5 bases each). V gave up 2 bases and J gave up 2 bases, with 20 bases separating them. The CDR3 contains 18 residues. Germline CDR1 reads SGHTA; CDR2 reads FQGTGA. The CDR3: CASSLYPLGTGNTDTQYF. The CDR3 region has the DNA TGTGCCAGCAGCTTATACCCCCTTGGGACGGGCAACACAGATACGCAGTATTTT.

The rearrangement links TRBV15 to TRBJ2-5, with D perhaps TRBD1 or TRBD2 (5 bases each). Trimming left V 0 bases short and J 11 bases short, with 22 bases between. CDR1 LNHNV and CDR2 YYDKDF come from the germline V gene (reference sequence). The CDR3 has 16 amino acids. The DNA for the CDR3 is TGTGCCACCAGCAGAGATTCGGGGCTAGGTTCTAGGGCGCAGTACTTC. It yields the protein CATSRDSGLGSRAQYF.

This clonotype was detected a few times. DNA of the CDR3: TGTGCCAGCAGTTTCCGGGATTCAACTTACACAGATACGCAGTATTTT. The encoded protein is CASSFRDSTYTDTQYF. The chain couples TRBV27 to TRBJ2-3; TRBD2 might be the D (5 bases). Deletions cut 3 bases from V and 2 bases from J, with 15 bases between. Per the germline V gene, CDR1 is MNHEY and CDR2 is SMNVEV (reference sequence). The CDR3 sequence is 16 residues long.

This clonotype came up many times. The chain employs TRBV20-1 and TRBJ2-1, with 14 bases lining up with TRBD2. The germline gives CDR1 DFQATT, CDR2 SNEGSKA (reference sequence). The CDR3 sequence is 18 residues long. V shed 6 bases, J shed 0 bases, and the junction held 10 bases outside the gene matches. As DNA, the CDR3 is TGCAGTGCAAGGGGACTAGCGGGAGTCAGGGGCTCCTACAATGAGCAGTTCTTC. Protein product: CSARGLAGVRGSYNEQFF.

This clonotype was seen many times. The chain is built from TRBV7-2 and TRBJ2-3; 7 nucleotides agree with TRBD2. With V trimmed by 1 base and J by 5 bases, 6 bases remained unmatched. This CDR3 region has 15 residues. The V gene's germline CDR1 is SGHTA and CDR2 FQGNSA. CDR3 coding DNA: TGTGCCAGCAGCTTAGATGCGGGAGTAATAGATACGCAGTATTTT. Translating it yields CASSLDAGVIDTQYF.

This clonotype occurred a few times. The gene calls are TRBV4-3 and TRBJ1-1; D uncertain. This CDR3 is 14 amino acids long. Deletions cut 0 bases from V and 3 bases from J, with 8 bases between. CDR1 is LGHNA and CDR2 is YSLEER in the germline V gene. The CDR3 loop is CASSQDWRDTEAFF. The CDR3 region has the DNA TGCGCCAGCAGCCAAGATTGGCGGGACACTGAAGCTTTCTTT.

This clonotype was seen a handful of times. The V gene is TRBV5-1, the J gene TRBJ1-2, with D unclear. V lost 1 base and J lost 13, with 11 bases in between. Germline V CDR1 and CDR2: SGHRS, YFSETQ. This CDR3 has 11 residues. The CDR3 loop is CASSLKEVSTF. DNA of the CDR3: TGCGCCAGCAGCTTGAAGGAGGTTAGCACCTTC.

Note on this clonotype: This may be a read error: a much more frequent sequence differs by one nucleotide. The V gene is TRBV7-3, the J gene TRBJ2-5, with D hard to call. Germline CDR1 and CDR2: SGHTA and FQGTGA. The length of the CDR3 is 13 residues. Trimming removed 4 bases from V and 7 bases from J, with 13 bases in between. The CDR3 loop is CASSSGNGMTQYF. The CDR3, as DNA: TGTGCCAGCAGCTCCGGCAACGGAATGACCCAGTACTTC.

This chain links TRBV13 with TRBJ1-2; 8 positions agree with TRBD1. Germline CDR1 PRHDT, CDR2 FYEKMQ (reference sequence). With 2 bases clipped from V and 8 bases from J, the junction kept 4 bases outside the gene matches. There are 13 residues in the CDR3. The CDR3 nucleotides are TGTGCCAGCAGCTTAACAGGGGGAAGGGGCTACACCTTC. It codes for CASSLTGGRGYTF.

This clonotype was picked up a small number of times. Here the CDR3 reads CASSLGSGTEQYF. The CDR3 nucleotides read TGTGCCAGCAGCTTAGGATCCGGGACGGAGCAGTATTTT. The chain combines TRBV7-6 with TRBJ2-3; the D gene could be TRBD1 or TRBD2 (5 bases each). V lost 1 base to trimming and J lost 11 bases, with 13 bases between them. In germline, CDR1 is SGHVS, CDR2 FNYEAQ. There are 13 residues in the CDR3.

On this clonotype: The junction departs from the called germline gene at one end, perhaps through a read error. V is TRBV5-5 and J is TRBJ2-6, with a tentative D call TRBD2 (6 bases). Germline CDR1 and CDR2: SGHKS and YYEKEE (reference sequence). This CDR3 is built from 16 residues. CDR3 coding DNA: TGTGCCAGCAGCCAGACGGGACTCTCTGGGGCCAACGTCATGACTTTC. This sequence encodes CASSQTGLSGANVMTF.

This chain joins TRBV2 and TRBJ1-2; unclear D gene. The CDR3 covers 12 residues. In germline, CDR1 is SNHLY, CDR2 FYNNEI. Trimming removed 4 bases from V and 3 bases from J, with 6 bases in between. The chain's CDR3 is CASSVRDYGYTF. The CDR3 DNA sequence: TGTGCCAGCAGTGTTCGAGACTATGGCTACACCTTC.

In DNA, the CDR3 is TGTGCCACCAGCAGAGATGCCCCACTAGCGGGGGACCAAGAGACCCAGTACTTC. Its translation is CATSRDAPLAGDQETQYF. The chain combines TRBV15 with TRBJ2-5; 11 bases fit TRBD2. The CDR3 sequence is 18 residues long. Per the germline V gene, CDR1 is LNHNV and CDR2 is YYDKDF (reference sequence). The J segment lost 0 bases and the V segment lost 0 bases, leaving 6 bases of the junction unmatched. Together with reference TRBV15 and TRBJ2-5, the CDR3 gives the full variable domain: DAMVIQNPRYQVTQFGKPVTLSCSQTLNHNVMYWYQQKSSQAPKLLFHYYDKDFNNEADTPDNFQSRRPNTSFCFLDIRSPGLGDTAMYLCATSRDAPLAGDQETQYFGPGTRLLVL.

This clonotype was seen at least ten times. This chain uses TRBV3-1 with TRBJ2-5; perhaps D is TRBD1 or TRBD2 (5 bases each). Looked up from germline, CDR1 is LGHDT and CDR2 is YNNKEL (reference sequence). The CDR3 contains 15 residues. V was shortened by 4 bases and J by 5 bases, with 17 bases between the two germline ends. CDR3 in amino acids: CASSLTGTLRETQYF. Here the CDR3 DNA reads TGTGCCAGCAGCCTCACCGGGACGCTCAGGGAGACCCAGTACTTC.

The sample holds a few counts of this clonotype. The rearrangement joins TRBV9 to TRBJ1-1, with 8 bases that match TRBD1. Germline V gives CDR1 SGDLS, CDR2 YYNGEE. J gave up 7 bases and V 2 bases, and 4 bases lay outside the gene matches. This CDR3 comprises 13 residues. CDR3 nucleotide sequence: TGTGCCAGCAGCGTTGGCGACAGGGGTGAAGCTTTCTTT. Translation: CASSVGDRGEAFF.

This clonotype occurred a few times. The chain recombines TRBV5-4 with TRBJ1-1, with D possibly TRBD1 on 6 matching bases. V was pared by 4 bases and J by 4 bases, with 20 bases between. The CDR3 has 16 residues. The V gene's germline CDR1 is SGHNT and CDR2 YYREEE (reference sequence). The CDR3 is CASSLGGSGGATEAFF. For the CDR3, the DNA is TGTGCCAGCAGCCTTGGTGGATCTGGGGGGGCCACTGAAGCTTTCTTT.

This chain uses TRBV5-1 with TRBJ2-1; 7 positions match TRBD2. The CDR3 is 15 residues long. Trimming took 2 bases from V and 5 from J; bases not matched to a gene: 7. Germline loops: CDR1 SGHRS, CDR2 YFSETQ. CDR3 residues: CASSFGLADHNEQFF. In nucleotides, the CDR3 is TGCGCCAGCAGCTTTGGGCTAGCGGACCACAATGAGCAGTTCTTC.

The V call is TRBV30, the J call TRBJ2-1; the D is unclear. In germline, CDR1 is GTSNPN, CDR2 SVGIG (reference sequence). Trimming removed 1 base at V and 6 bases at J, with 10 bases between. There are 13 residues in the CDR3. CDR3 sequence: CAWSGGFGNEQFF. The CDR3 bases are TGTGCCTGGAGTGGCGGATTCGGCAATGAGCAGTTCTTC. Variable domain in full (rest from reference TRBV30 and TRBJ2-1): SQTIHQWPATLVQPVGSPLSLECTVEGTSNPNLYWYRQAAGRGLQLLFYSVGIGQISSEVPQNLSASRPQDRQFILSSKKLLLSDSGFYLCAWSGGFGNEQFFGPGTRLTVL.